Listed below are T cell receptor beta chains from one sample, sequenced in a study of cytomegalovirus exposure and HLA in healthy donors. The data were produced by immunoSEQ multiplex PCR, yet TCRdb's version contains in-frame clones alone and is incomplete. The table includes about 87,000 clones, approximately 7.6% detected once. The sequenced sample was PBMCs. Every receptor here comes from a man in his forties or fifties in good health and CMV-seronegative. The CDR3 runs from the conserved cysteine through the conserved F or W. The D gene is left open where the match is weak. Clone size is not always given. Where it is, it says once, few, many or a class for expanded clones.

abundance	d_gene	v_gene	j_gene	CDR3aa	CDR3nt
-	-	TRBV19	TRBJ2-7	CASSPHEPYEQYF	TGTGCCAGTAGTCCCCACGAGCCCTACGAGCAGTACTTC
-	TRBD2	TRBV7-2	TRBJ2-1	CASSLVSGRAAYNEQFF	TGTGCCAGCAGCTTAGTTAGTGGGAGGGCCGCATACAATGAGCAGTTCTTC
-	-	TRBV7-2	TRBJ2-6	CASSFSTGANVLTF	TGTGCCAGCAGCTTTAGTACTGGGGCCAACGTCCTGACTTTC
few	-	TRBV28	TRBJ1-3	CASSFGHTTGNTIYF	TGTGCCAGCAGTTTCGGTCATACTACTGGAAACACCATATATTTT
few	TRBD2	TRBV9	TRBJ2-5	CASSVAPAGGETQYF	TGTGCCAGCAGCGTAGCCCCAGCGGGGGGAGAGACCCAGTACTTC
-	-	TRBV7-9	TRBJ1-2	CASSPGVGYTF	TGTGCCAGCAGCCCGGGGGTTGGCTACACCTTC
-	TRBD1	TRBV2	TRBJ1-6	CASSTGTVNLPLHF	TGTGCCAGCAGTACCGGGACAGTAAATTTACCCCTCCACTTT
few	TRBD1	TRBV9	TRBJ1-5	CASSVPTRAGQGWIKRNQPQHF	TGTGCCAGCAGCGTACCAACTCGCGCGGGACAGGGGTGGATCAAGCGCAATCAGCCCCAGCATTTT
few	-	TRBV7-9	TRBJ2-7	CASSPNRALEQYF	TGTGCCAGCAGCCCAAACAGGGCCCTGGAGCAGTACTTC
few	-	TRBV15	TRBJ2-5	CATSRPRETQYF	TGTGCCACCAGTCGCCCCCGGGAGACCCAGTACTTC
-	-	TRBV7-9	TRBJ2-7	CASSSSRRGDTSYEQYF	TGTGCCAGCAGCTCCTCCCGCCGGGGAGATACCTCCTACGAGCAGTACTTC
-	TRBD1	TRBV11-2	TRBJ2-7	CASSLASDRAYF	TGTGCCAGCAGCTTAGCCTCGGACAGGGCGTACTTC
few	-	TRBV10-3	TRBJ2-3	CAISEDSRPGHRSTDTQYF	TGTGCCATCAGTGAGGATTCACGTCCGGGACACCGTAGCACAGATACGCAGTATTTT
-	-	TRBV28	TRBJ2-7	CASSLSLYEQYF	TGTGCCAGCAGTTTAAGCCTATACGAGCAGTACTTC
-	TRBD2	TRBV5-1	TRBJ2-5	CASSGNRTRILAETQYF	TGCGCCAGCAGCGGAAACAGGACTAGAATTCTGGCGGAGACCCAGTACTTC
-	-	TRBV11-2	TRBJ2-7	CASRDEAVSYEQYF	TGTGCCAGCAGAGACGAGGCGGTCTCCTACGAGCAGTACTTC
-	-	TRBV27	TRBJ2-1	CASSLAGTPSYEQFF	TGTGCCAGCAGTTTAGCCGGGACACCCTCATATGAGCAGTTCTTC
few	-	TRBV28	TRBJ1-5	CASSFHGEGQPQHF	TGTGCCAGCAGTTTTCACGGTGAGGGTCAGCCCCAGCATTTT
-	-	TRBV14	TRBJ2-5	CASSPWTSQETQYF	TGTGCCAGCAGCCCGTGGACAAGCCAAGAGACCCAGTACTTC
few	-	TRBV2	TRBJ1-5	CASKSGNQPQHF	TGTGCCAGCAAGAGCGGGAACCAGCCCCAGCATTTT
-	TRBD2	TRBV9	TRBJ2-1	CASSVGGGGRNEQFF	TGTGCCAGCAGCGTAGGCGGGGGGGGCCGCAATGAGCAGTTCTTC
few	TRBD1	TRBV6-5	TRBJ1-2	CASSREGTVRYGYTF	TGTGCCAGCAGTCGTGAGGGGACAGTTCGGTATGGCTACACCTTC
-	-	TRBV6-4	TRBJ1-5	CASSAGGNQPQHF	TGTGCCAGCAGTGCAGGGGGCAATCAGCCCCAGCATTTT
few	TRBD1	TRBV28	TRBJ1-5	CASSPRTGVQPQHF	TGTGCCAGCAGTCCCCGGACAGGGGTGCAGCCCCAGCATTTT
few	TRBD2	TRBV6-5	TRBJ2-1	CASSNTGLADNEQFF	TGTGCCAGCAGTAACACGGGACTAGCGGACAATGAGCAGTTCTTC
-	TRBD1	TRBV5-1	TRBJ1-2	CASSVQTGGYGYTF	TGCGCCAGCAGCGTCCAAACAGGGGGTTATGGCTACACCTTC
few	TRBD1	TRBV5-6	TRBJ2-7	CASSFGGTGVYEQYF	TGTGCCAGCAGCTTTGGAGGGACAGGGGTCTACGAGCAGTACTTC
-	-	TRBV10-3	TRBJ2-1	CAIRATSPGDEQFF	TGTGCCATCAGGGCCACTAGCCCCGGAGATGAGCAGTTCTTC
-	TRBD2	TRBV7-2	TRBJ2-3	CASSRAGTSFTDTQYF	TGTGCCAGCAGCCGTGCCGGGACTAGCTTCACAGATACGCAGTATTTT
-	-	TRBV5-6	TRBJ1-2	CASSSQMTDYGYTF	TGTGCCAGCAGCTCCCAAATGACTGACTATGGCTACACCTTC
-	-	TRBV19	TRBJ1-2	CASSIYDRANYGYTF	TGTGCCAGTAGTATATACGACAGAGCTAACTATGGCTACACCTTC
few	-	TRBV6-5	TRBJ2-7	CASSNLYEQYF	TGTGCCAGTTCAAACTTGTACGAGCAGTACTTC
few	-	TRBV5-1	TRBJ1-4	CASSLRPSGQGIRFEKLFF	TGCGCCAGCAGCTTGCGTCCCTCGGGCCAGGGTATCAGATTCGAAAAACTGTTTTTT